This T cell receptor beta chain appears in the sequencing data of a study of blood T cell repertoires in COVID-19. Study in general: The study drew acute and convalescent COVID-19 samples from the United States, Italy and Spain. In each case, the material was cDNA or gDNA derived from T cells, B-cell-depleted T cells, or PBMCs.

In Seattle, patients joined the study during active infection and were tracked longitudinally. As processed by the authors: Amplified reference gene primers provided the basis for estimating nucleated cell counts. Sequencing used immunoSEQ multiplex PCR; TCRdb keeps in-frame clones, though not all of them. That table gives V, J and clone size, and the DNA gave D and trimming. The table shows about 160,000 clones, with about 90% occurring only once. The CDR3 is 16 amino acids. V shed 2 bases and J 0 bases; nucleotides not matched to a gene: 4. Germline lookup yields CDR1 SGHRS and CDR2 YFSETQ. The TCR comes from a man aged 25-45 years with COVID-19, enrolled during active disease. What was sequenced was peripheral blood. This chain uses TRBV5-1 with TRBJ2-3; TRBD2 matches at 9 bases. CDR3 coding DNA: TGCGCCAGCAGCTTCATTCTAGCGGGGAGCACAGATACGCAGTATTTT. Translated, it gives CASSFILAGSTDTQYF.